This T cell receptor (beta chain) was profiled in a study of CD8 T cells in Susac syndrome. CDR1 and CDR2 from the germline V gene are MNHEY and SMNVEV (reference sequence). V lost 5 bases, J lost 2 bases, and 12 bases stayed unmatched. The CDR3 sequence is 16 residues long. Random hexamers primed reverse transcription of about 0.45 to 1 ug RNA. Multiplex PCR with immunoSEQ amplified the TCR beta CDR3 across 54 Vbeta and 13 Jbeta. Each CDR3 protein is one row after TCRdb ran MiXCR on the immunoSEQ multiplex PCR reads. Of roughly 200,000 distinct CDR3 sequences in the sample, approximately 94% were seen once.

J is TRBJ2-7 and V is TRBV27, with 7 nucleotides matching TRBD1. Material for sequencing was CD4+ T cells from PBMCs. The TCR comes from a human donor in good health. DNA for the CDR3: TGTGCCAGCAGTAAAAAGGGACAGACTCCAACCTACGAGCAGTACTTC. This gives the protein CASSKKGQTPTYEQYF.